What follows are 12 T cell receptor beta chains derived from one specimen sequenced in a study of OX40 agonist ivuxolimab in advanced cancers. Profiled with immunoSEQ multiplex PCR; TCRdb holds only in-frame clones, not every one. Among about 48,000 clones listed, approximately 87% were seen once. This sample comprised CD4+ or CD8+ T cells sorted from blood, obtained in a trial of the OX40 agonist ivuxolimab. The source of these receptors is an adult with an advanced solid tumor such as melanoma, head and neck, liver or kidney cancer.

The CDR3: CASSPSGGDSTDTQYF. CDR3 sequence (DNA): TGTGCCAGCAGCCCCAGCGGGGGGGATAGCACAGATACGCAGTATTTT. The chain uses TRBV14 and TRBJ2-3, with 10 positions matching TRBD2. The CDR3 runs 16 residues. V gave up 4 bases and J gave up 0 bases; unmatched junction bases: 4. In germline, CDR1 is SGHDN, CDR2 FVKESK.

The chain uses TRBV2 and TRBJ2-3; weak D call: TRBD1 (5 bases). The CDR3 is made up of 15 amino acids. V lost 9 bases, J lost 2 bases, and 18 bases lay in between. Per germline, CDR1 SNHLY and CDR2 FYNNEI. CDR3 region: CASYLGSGYTDTQYF. In DNA, the CDR3 is TGTGCCAGTTACCTTGGATCAGGGTACACAGATACGCAGTATTTT.

The chain combines TRBV7-9 with TRBJ2-4, with D unresolved. Germline V CDR1 and CDR2: SEHNR, FQNEAQ (reference sequence). The ends were cut back, 8 bases at V and 1 base at J, with 12 bases in the middle. This CDR3 is 14 amino acids long. The CDR3 region has the DNA TGTGCCAGCTCGCCCGTGGATGCCAAAAACATTCAGTACTTC. This gives the protein CASSPVDAKNIQYF.

Only one count was recorded for this clone. The chain employs TRBV19 and TRBJ2-5; no clear D. Trimming removed 2 bases from V and 2 bases from J, with 6 bases in between. This CDR3 has 13 amino acids. CDR1 LNHDA and CDR2 SQIVND come from the germline V gene (reference sequence). CDR3 amino acids: CASSINRQETQYF. The CDR3 DNA reads as TGTGCCAGTAGTATAAATAGACAAGAGACCCAGTACTTC.

The chain employs TRBV29-1 and TRBJ1-1; 7 nucleotides match TRBD1. This CDR3 is 14 amino acids long. Germline loops: CDR1 SQVTM, CDR2 ANQGSEA. V dropped 6 bases and J dropped 8; count of bases not matched to a gene: 15. The CDR3 DNA reads as TGCAGCGTCGCCCGGGACAGAGTTCCCCCCGAAGCTTTCTTT. Protein: CSVARDRVPPEAFF.

The rearrangement uses TRBV27 and TRBJ2-1; TRBD2 matches 7 bases. The junction had 6 bases not matched to a gene; V was cut back by 2 bases and J by 5 bases. Looked up from germline, CDR1 is MNHEY and CDR2 is SMNVEV (reference sequence). This CDR3 is 15 amino acids long. CDR3 bases: TGTGCCAGCAGTTTAATCCCTAGCGGCAACAATGAGCAGTTCTTC. This codes for CASSLIPSGNNEQFF.

The J gene is TRBJ2-1, the V gene TRBV19; 8 positions agree with TRBD2. The CDR3 has 16 residues. V shed 3 bases, J shed 2 bases, and the junction held 6 bases outside the gene matches. The germline CDR1 and CDR2 sequences are LNHDA and SQIVND (reference sequence). CDR3 in amino acids: CASSIRTLAAYNEQFF. CDR3 nucleotide sequence: TGTGCCAGTAGTATTCGAACACTAGCGGCCTACAATGAGCAGTTCTTC.

This chain uses TRBV7-9 with TRBJ2-2; 12 bases are shared with TRBD2. Germline CDR1 reads SEHNR; CDR2 reads FQNEAQ (reference sequence). Losses at the gene ends were 6 bases for V and 2 bases for J; bases not matched to a gene: 13. The CDR3 is 19 residues long. The CDR3 region is CASSSSTGTSGPNTGELFF. DNA of the CDR3: TGTGCCAGCAGTTCCTCTACCGGGACTAGCGGGCCAAACACCGGGGAGCTGTTTTTT.

The rearrangement uses TRBV11-3 and TRBJ2-5; a weak D match, TRBD2 (5 bases). The CDR3 totals 14 residues. Germline CDR1 reads SGHNT; CDR2 reads YENEEA. V lost 5 bases and J lost 2, with 12 bases in between. The CDR3 DNA reads as TGTGCCAGCAGCCCGGAGGCAGGACAAGAGACCCAGTACTTC. It yields the protein CASSPEAGQETQYF.

This chain joins TRBV19 and TRBJ2-2; TRBD2 is a possible D gene (7 bases). Germline CDR1 LNHDA, CDR2 SQIVND (reference sequence). Deletions cut 5 bases from V and 6 bases from J, with 16 bases between. The CDR3 spans 15 residues. The CDR3: CASSGLEGGAGELFF. The CDR3 coding sequence is TGTGCCAGTAGTGGACTAGAAGGGGGGGCCGGGGAGCTGTTTTTT.

The gene calls are TRBV7-9 and TRBJ1-2; no reliable D call. The V end was cut by 1 base, the J end by 0 bases, with 15 bases between. The CDR3 runs to 17 residues. Germline CDR1 is SEHNR and CDR2 is FQNEAQ (reference sequence). The CDR3 sequence: CASSLVLRTEANYGYTF. The CDR3 nucleotides read TGTGCCAGCAGCTTAGTCTTACGGACCGAAGCTAACTATGGCTACACCTTC.

V gene TRBV18 combines with J gene TRBJ1-1; D not certain. This CDR3 contains 13 residues. V lost 4 bases and J 3 bases, leaving 9 bases between the germline ends. Germline V lookup: CDR1 KGHSH, CDR2 LQKENI. CDR3 nucleotides: TGTGCCAGCTCACAGGGATGGGACACTGAAGCTTTCTTT. Its translation is CASSQGWDTEAFF.